The present TCR beta chain was sequenced within a study of shared clonotypes between healthy human individuals (dated by TCRdb to the early 2020s). Some background on the complete study: The cohort comprised two women and a few men aged 18 to 49 years. Per donor, three plates each were used for CD4 naive and CD4 memory, two for CD8 naive, and one for CD8 memory. To estimate repertoire size and how much clonotypes are shared between individuals, the study performed deep sequencing of blood TCR repertoires from a few healthy adults. Libraries were prepared and TCR repertoires were sequenced by different laboratories using diverse techniques, in order to increase sequencing depth and limit assay-specific biases. Each donor's leukapheresis produced roughly between roughly 0.94 and 9.5 billion PBMCs. The investigation overall reported the following: Sampling was restricted to blood, and TCR repertoires in tissue are likely to differ from TCR repertoires in blood. Higher generation probabilities were observed for clonotypes shared by all four sorted-subset donors than for non-shared clonotypes. Rarefaction of sorted-subset datasets indicated incomplete sequencing despite the large sequencing depth. Naive subsets generally had larger estimated clonotype richness than memory subsets did. When four donors were compared, the shared fraction of clonotypes was around 4.6% for naive CD4, more than 3% for naive CD8, roughly 2.3% for memory CD4, and roughly 0.4% for memory CD8. Based on pairwise subsampling, the degree of clonotype sharing among donors was expected to be affected by sequencing depth. Because the study included a small number of donors, the genetic and exposure-history diversity represented was limited.

Germline trimming: 6 bases from V, 4 bases from J; junction bases outside gene matches: 9. The cysteine opens and the phenylalanine closes a CDR3 of 15 amino acids. CDR3 DNA only is kept here, 45 bases in frame from base 1. CDR1 and CDR2 were assigned from the germline V gene as MNHEY and SVGAGI. As regards this clone: It has no known antigen specificity. It has no much larger one-base neighbor in the sample; base qualities were not kept.

The donors were healthy, HIV-negative adults with no recently reported acute infections or vaccinations. Only Caucasian adults living in Nashville, Tennessee, USA were represented among the donors. Magnetic negative selection was used to enrich CD4+ T cells, after which naive cells were positively selected on CD45RA and the negative fraction became the memory subset. Blood was obtained by leukapheresis, after which PBMCs were separated by Ficoll-Histopaque density gradient centrifugation and cryopreserved in liquid nitrogen vapor phase. Purity and quantity of every magnetically sorted T cell population were checked by analytical flow cytometry. Genomic DNA was isolated from every sorted fraction and measured by UV absorbance on a Nanodrop 2000c. Using the deep immunoSEQ assay, TCR CDR3 regions were amplified from genomic DNA by multiplex PCR. Extracted genomic DNA from each cell subset was spread evenly across all wells of several immunoSEQ 96-well plates, with each plate serving as a replicate. Each replicate PCR for sorted subsets received approximately 220 ng genomic DNA, equal to tens of thousands of T cell genomes. Purified libraries were quantified with a Qubit 3.0 fluorometer, sized on a Bioanalyzer 2100, and re-quantified with the KAPA Library Quantification kit. Every immunoSEQ 96-well plate was sequenced on a dedicated single-read 150-cycle Illumina NextSeq 550 flow cell. The study's own analysis went as follows. Because only junctional sequences without quality scores were contained in the immunoSEQ output, filtering matching that applied to full-length reads could not be performed. Sequences were annotated with PyIR, a Python wrapper for IgBLAST v1.9, using IMGT germline references to assign V/J genes and CDR3. Reads with weak V/J assignments (E-value above 1e-6), missing CDR3, stop codons, out-of-frame junctions, or ambiguous translated residues were removed. V3J clonotypes were defined by identical inferred V gene, J gene, and CDR3 amino acid sequence. Percentage overlap between repertoires was computed as shared unique clonotypes divided by the size of the smaller repertoire. Three approaches were used to assess repertoire richness: RTK rarefaction, the Chao1 estimator, and Recon v2.1 estimates of unobserved clonotypes. OLGA was used to compute generation probabilities for all TCRbeta clonotypes that the gDNA method yielded from a handful of donors. Here the immuneACCESS table is served through TCRdb, limited to in-frame sequences with V and J called. Missing clones are a known gap in these copies; in checked studies unresolved V genes cover under half, and the rest lacks a known reason. V and J calls and clone size are copied from that table; D and trimming were computed from the DNA. This sample holds approximately 1,000,000 clones; around 77% were observed only once. The ten most abundant clones make up 0.89% of the sample.

The specimen was memory CD4+ T cells from PBMCs. The sample's cell subset or site label, decoded: CD45RA-negative fraction. The chain employs TRBV6-5 and TRBJ2-7, and 10 junction bases match TRBD1. The TCR was taken from a man in his late teens or twenties in good health. Some clones in this sample may be carry-over from other donors' samples. The CDR3 loop reads CASSPTGGGSYEQYF. The sequence in DNA is TGTGCCAGCAGCCCGACAGGGGGCGGAAGTTACGAGCAGTACTTC.